The clone carrying this T cell receptor (beta chain) has more than one count but fewer than ten. The data originate from a study of T-cell reconstitution after alpha-beta-depleted transplantation in children. Library preparation (for TCRbeta) was performed with unique molecular identifiers. TCRdb ran MiXCR on the PCR reads and lists one entry per CDR3 protein. The data contain fewer than 550,000 distinct CDR3 sequences, over 10% of them singletons. The input for sequencing was PBMCs, mostly from graft donor cells, taken 180 days after TCRalphabeta/CD19-depleted stem cell transplant. This sequence was found in a female patient between 2 and 15 years old who had a stem cell transplant for aplastic anemia, so the T cells may come from the graft donor.

CDR3 loop: CSARVGGSGNTIYF. As DNA, the CDR3 is TGCAGTGCTAGAGTTGGGGGATCGGGAAACACCATATATTTT. The rearrangement links TRBV20-1 to TRBJ1-3; the D gene is possibly TRBD1 (5 bases). The germline gives CDR1 DFQATT, CDR2 SNEGSKA (reference sequence). The CDR3 has 14 amino acids. With 1 base removed from V and 4 bases from J, the gap between germline ends came to 11 bases.